This entry is about one TCR beta chain. Its antigen is as yet unknown. These data come from a study of PD-1 blockade in classical Hodgkin lymphoma. Study-wide findings and caveats: Complete responders matched newly diagnosed patients in baseline diversity. Exclusion removed patients who began nivolumab under 1 year after ASCT. According to reports, newly diagnosed patients had lower baseline TCR diversity than healthy donors, and relapsed/refractory patients had lower baseline TCR diversity still.

Each patient experienced a relapse that followed autologous stem cell transplantation, and brentuximab vedotin exposure varied. Best outcomes ranged across complete response, partial response and progressive disease. Assay used: immunoSEQ multiplex PCR; TCRdb lists only in-frame clones, some missing. Among under 45,000 clones listed, roughly 70% were seen once. The CDR3 runs 14 residues. The germline V gene encodes CDR1 SGHAT and CDR2 FQNNGV. Trimming removed 6 bases from V and 4 bases from J, with 16 bases in between. The chain joins TRBV11-2 to TRBJ2-7, with a possible D match to TRBD2 (5 bases). This specimen consisted of peripheral blood mononuclear cells (PBMCs), obtained at baseline. The TCR originated in a human donor with classical Hodgkin lymphoma. CDR3 sequence (DNA): TGTGCCAGCAGTTCGGACTGGGGTGCTTACGAGCAGTACTTC. This encodes CASSSDWGAYEQYF.